The text below deals with one T cell receptor beta chain. Assay: immunoSEQ multiplex PCR; the TCRdb copy retains only in-frame clones and omits some. Of a few million clones listed, 93% are singletons. Naive CD8 cells lacked CD45RO and underwent positive selection for CCR7, leaving out terminally differentiated effector memory CD45RA+ cells. This entry comes from a study of shared clonotypes between healthy human individuals. The origin of this receptor is a man aged 18 to 30 in good health. Some clones in this sample may be carry-over from other donors' samples. The sample consisted of naive CD8+ T cells from PBMCs.

This chain's CDR3 is CASSFGWGYGYTF. The CDR3 nucleotides are TGTGCCAGCAGTTTTGGTTGGGGCTATGGCTACACCTTC. This chain uses TRBV27 with TRBJ1-2, with no clear D. From germline, CDR1 is MNHEY and CDR2 SMNVEV (reference sequence). The CDR3 consists of 13 residues. V was clipped by 3 bases and J by 4 bases, with 9 bases between them.